This T cell receptor (beta chain) was observed in a study of blood T cell repertoires in COVID-19. Study context: Sources were T cells, B-cell-depleted T cells, or PBMCs; the material itself was cDNA or gDNA.

Trimming removed 0 bases at V and 4 bases at J, with 10 bases between. Germline V gene sequence: CDR1 SGHKS, CDR2 YYEKEE (reference sequence). The CDR3 length is 15 residues. In the original processing: The assay estimated nucleated cells by amplifying reference gene primers. The data were produced by immunoSEQ multiplex PCR, yet TCRdb's version contains in-frame clones alone and is incomplete. V, J and clone size are taken as reported in that table, and D and trimming were inferred from the DNA itself. The sample consists of about 48,000 clones, approximately 82% of them appearing once. The specimen was peripheral blood. The sequence was obtained from a human donor in a cohort sampled during active COVID-19. J is TRBJ1-4 and V is TRBV5-5, with D perhaps matching TRBD1 (5 bases). The CDR3 here is CASSLVGQSNEKLFF. The CDR3 nucleotides read TGTGCCAGCAGCTTGGTGGGGCAGAGTAATGAAAAACTGTTTTTT. The full variable domain, with the rest looked up from reference TRBV5-5 and TRBJ1-4, is DAGVTQSPTHLIKTRGQQVTLRCSPISGHKSVSWYQQVLGQGPQFIFQYYEKEERGRGNFPDRFSARQFPNYSSELNVNALLLGDSALYLCASSLVGQSNEKLFFGSGTQLSVL.